The entry that follows covers one T cell receptor beta chain sequence. Its antigen is still unknown. This sample is drawn from a study of blood T cells in healthy people across ages. The study, taken as a whole, reports: The study found more naive CD4+ cells and higher diversity in long-lived than aged donors.

Russia was home to the donors, healthy Caucasian individuals aged about 6 to 90. No fewer than 5.5 micrograms of total RNA were isolated from every sample. The CDR3 totals 15 residues. Trimming cost V 2 bases and J 5 bases, with 12 bases left between them. The germline gives CDR1 KGHSH, CDR2 LQKENI. With a J-beta primer mix and a sample-barcoded 5' primer, a second PCR ran about 7 to 12 cycles. TCRdb redid the calling of the 5' RACE reads with MiXCR, one entry per CDR3 protein. Among around 870,000 distinct CDR3 sequences listed, around 26% were seen once. This TCR was sampled from an elderly woman in good health. The gene calls are TRBV18 and TRBJ2-2; D is possibly TRBD1 or TRBD2 (5 bases each). The material sequenced was blood. CDR3 nucleotides: TGTGCCAGCTCACCAAGGGCAGGGAGAACCGGGGAGCTGTTTTTT. Translated, it gives CASSPRAGRTGELFF.